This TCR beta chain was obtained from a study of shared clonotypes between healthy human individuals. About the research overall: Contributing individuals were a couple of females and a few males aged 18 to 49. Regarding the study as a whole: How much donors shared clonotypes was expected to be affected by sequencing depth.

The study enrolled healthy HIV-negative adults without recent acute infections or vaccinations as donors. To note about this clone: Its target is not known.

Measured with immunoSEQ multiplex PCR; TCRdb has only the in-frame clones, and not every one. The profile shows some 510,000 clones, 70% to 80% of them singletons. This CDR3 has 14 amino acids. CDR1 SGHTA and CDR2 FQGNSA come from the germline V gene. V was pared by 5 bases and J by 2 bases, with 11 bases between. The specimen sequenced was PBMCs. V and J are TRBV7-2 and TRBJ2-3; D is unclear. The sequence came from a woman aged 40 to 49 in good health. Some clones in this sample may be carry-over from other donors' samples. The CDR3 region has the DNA TGTGCCAGCAGCCTCACCGGGTTCACAGATACGCAGTATTTT. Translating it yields CASSLTGFTDTQYF.